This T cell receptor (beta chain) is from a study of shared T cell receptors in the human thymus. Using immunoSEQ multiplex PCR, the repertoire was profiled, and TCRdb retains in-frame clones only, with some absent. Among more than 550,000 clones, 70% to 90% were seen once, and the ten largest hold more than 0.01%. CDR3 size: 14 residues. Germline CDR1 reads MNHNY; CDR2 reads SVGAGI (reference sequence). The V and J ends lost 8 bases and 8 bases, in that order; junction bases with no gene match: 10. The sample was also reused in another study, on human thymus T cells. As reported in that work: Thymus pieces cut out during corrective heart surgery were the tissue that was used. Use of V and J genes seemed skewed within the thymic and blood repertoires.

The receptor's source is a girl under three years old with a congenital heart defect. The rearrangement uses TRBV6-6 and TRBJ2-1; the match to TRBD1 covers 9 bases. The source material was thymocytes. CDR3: CASSKWDRVHEQFF. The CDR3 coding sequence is TGTGCCAGCTCGAAGTGGGACAGGGTCCATGAGCAGTTCTTC.